Following are 29 T cell receptor beta chains from one sample sequenced in a study of T cell responses to AZD1222 COVID-19 vaccine. TCRdb's table, derived via immunoSEQ multiplex PCR, lists solely in-frame clones and lacks some. The data hold roughly 90,000 clones, with 80% to 90% observed a single time. Sequenced here: peripheral blood, sampled on day 0 of AZD1222 vaccination. The receptors derive from an adult in good health.

V is TRBV19 and J is TRBJ1-1, with D hard to call. CDR1 is LNHDA and CDR2 is SQIVND in the germline V gene (reference sequence). Trimming removed 4 bases at V and 2 bases at J, with 14 bases between. There are 15 residues in the CDR3. The CDR3 sequence is CASSKSWTANTEAFF. CDR3 nucleotide sequence: TGTGCCAGTAGTAAGTCCTGGACCGCTAACACTGAAGCTTTCTTT.

This clone was seen a single time. The CDR3 loop reads CASSWRLAGNEQFF. The CDR3 nucleotides read TGTGCCAGCAGCTGGAGGCTAGCGGGAAATGAGCAGTTCTTC. V gene TRBV11-2 combines with J gene TRBJ2-1, with TRBD2 identical over 9 bases. With 4 bases clipped from V and 7 bases from J, the junction kept 5 bases outside the gene matches. The CDR3 sequence is 14 residues long. Germline loops: CDR1 SGHAT, CDR2 FQNNGV.

V gene TRBV2 combines with J gene TRBJ2-7, with unresolved D. Germline V gene lookup returns CDR1 SNHLY and CDR2 FYNNEI. Trimming removed 4 bases at V and 3 bases at J, with 19 bases between. This CDR3 is built from 16 residues. CDR3 region: CASSAPVAGGDYEQYF. DNA of the CDR3: TGTGCCAGCAGTGCCCCTGTGGCAGGCGGAGACTACGAGCAGTACTTC.

The V call is TRBV7-2, the J call TRBJ1-2, with D perhaps TRBD1 (6 bases). Germline V CDR1 and CDR2: SGHTA, FQGNSA. The CDR3 totals 14 residues. V lost 6 bases to trimming and J lost 1 base, with 12 bases between them. CDR3 residues: CASRVRGYNYGYTF. CDR3 DNA: TGTGCCAGCAGGGTTAGGGGGTATAACTATGGCTACACCTTC.

The V and J genes are TRBV11-2 and TRBJ1-1; D remains unclear. The CDR3 is 14 residues long. Trimming pared 1 base from V and 1 base from J, leaving 7 bases between. Germline lookup yields CDR1 SGHAT and CDR2 FQNNGV. CDR3 sequence: CASSLGVPNTEAFF. The DNA for the CDR3 is TGTGCCAGCAGCTTAGGGGTCCCGAACACTGAAGCTTTCTTT. The complete variable domain, with remaining parts taken from reference TRBV11-2 and TRBJ1-1, reads EAGVAQSPRYKIIEKRQSVAFWCNPISGHATLYWYQQILGQGPKLLIQFQNNGVVDDSQLPKDRFSAERLKGVDSTLKIQPAKLEDSAVYLCASSLGVPNTEAFFGQGTRLTVV.

CDR3 nucleotide sequence: TGTGCTAGTGGTGTCGCGACCCTGGGTACGCAGTATTTT. Translating it yields CASGVATLGTQYF. This rearrangement joins TRBV12-5 to TRBJ2-3; D remains ambiguous. V lost 5 bases and J 8 bases, leaving 14 bases between the germline ends. Looked up from germline, CDR1 is LGHNT and CDR2 is FRNRAP. The CDR3 runs to 13 residues.

CDR3 in DNA: TGTGCCAGCAGCTCCTACAGCGGGGGGGCTCGCAATGAGCAGTTCTTC. The encoded protein is CASSSYSGGARNEQFF. This rearrangement joins TRBV7-9 to TRBJ2-1, with 10 positions matching TRBD2. The CDR3 length is 16 residues. The V and J ends lost 4 bases and 6 bases, in that order; junction bases with no gene match: 9. Germline loops: CDR1 SEHNR, CDR2 FQNEAQ (reference sequence). Drawing the rest from reference TRBV7-9 and TRBJ2-1, the complete variable domain is DTGVSQNPRHKITKRGQNVTFRCDPISEHNRLYWYRQTLGQGPEFLTYFQNEAQLEKSRLLSDRFSAERPKGSFSTLEIQRTEQGDSAMYLCASSSYSGGARNEQFFGPGTRLTVL.

The chain recombines TRBV4-1 with TRBJ1-4, with a tentative D call TRBD1 (6 bases). The V gene lost 1 base and the J gene lost 0 bases, with 9 bases spanning the gap. This CDR3 is built from 16 residues. From germline, CDR1 is MGHRA and CDR2 YSYEKL. The CDR3 region has the DNA TGCGCCAGCAGCCAAGGGACAGTGGCAACTAATGAAAAACTGTTTTTT. Amino acids: CASSQGTVATNEKLFF.

In nucleotides, the CDR3 is TGTGCCAGCAGCGCCGGGACAGGGTTCGTCGGTGAGCAGTTCTTC. Its translation is CASSAGTGFVGEQFF. The genes are TRBV5-4 and TRBJ2-1, with 9 bases matching TRBD1. This CDR3 contains 15 residues. J lost 9 bases, V lost 4 bases, and 11 bases had no gene match. CDR1 is SGHNT and CDR2 is YYREEE in the germline V gene (reference sequence).

The chain uses TRBV18 and TRBJ2-5, with D tentatively TRBD2 (5 bases). The CDR3 loop spans 14 amino acids. Germline CDR1 KGHSH, CDR2 LQKENI. V was cut by 4 bases and J by 5 bases, with 14 bases left in between. CDR3 sequence reads: CASSQAVERETQYF. CDR3 coding DNA: TGTGCCAGCTCACAAGCGGTGGAGAGGGAGACCCAGTACTTC.

The chain combines TRBV18 with TRBJ2-3, with D hard to call. CDR3 size: 13 residues. CDR1 and CDR2 (germline): KGHSH, LQKENI. Trimming removed 3 bases at V and 4 bases at J, with 8 bases between. The CDR3 protein is CASSPTPADTQYF. CDR3 nucleotide sequence: TGTGCCAGCTCACCCACCCCCGCAGATACGCAGTATTTT.

This clone showed up just once. The chain has TRBV19 and TRBJ2-4, with a weak D call TRBD1 (6 bases). Germline values: CDR1 LNHDA, CDR2 SQIVND (reference sequence). V was shortened by 1 base and J by 6 bases, with 13 bases between the two germline ends. The CDR3 is 15 amino acids. The CDR3 nucleotides are TGTGCCAGTAGTATAGGTCAGGGGCAACTAAACATTCAGTACTTC. The encoded protein is CASSIGQGQLNIQYF.

This chain links TRBV27 with TRBJ1-2, with 7 bases matching TRBD1. Trimming cost V 5 bases and J 0 bases; bases outside gene matches: 6. The CDR3 is 15 amino acids. Germline V gene lookup returns CDR1 MNHEY and CDR2 SMNVEV (reference sequence). The DNA of the CDR3 is TGTGCCAGCAGTCCAGGGACAGTAGCTAACTATGGCTACACCTTC. Translated: CASSPGTVANYGYTF.

The V call is TRBV30, the J call TRBJ1-5, with D hard to call. The CDR3 spans 12 residues. V was cut by 2 bases and J by 5 bases, with 7 bases left in between. Germline assignment: CDR1 GTSNPN and CDR2 SVGIG (reference sequence). CDR3 loop: CAWSPSDQPQHF. Written as DNA, the CDR3 is TGTGCCTGGAGTCCTTCGGATCAGCCCCAGCATTTT.

The CDR3: CASSLEVAYEQYF. In nucleotides, the CDR3 is TGTGCCAGCAGCTTAGAGGTAGCCTACGAGCAGTACTTC. The V call is TRBV7-2, the J call TRBJ2-7; D remains ambiguous. There are 13 residues in the CDR3. Trimming took off 1 base at V and 2 bases at J, with 6 bases between the two ends. Germline values: CDR1 SGHTA, CDR2 FQGNSA.

A few counts support this clone. V and J are TRBV5-8 and TRBJ2-7; the D gene is possibly TRBD1 (6 bases). Germline-derived CDR1 and CDR2 are SGHTS and YDEGEE. The CDR3 consists of 13 residues. V was trimmed by 3 bases and J by 6 bases, leaving 13 bases between them. Written as DNA, the CDR3 is TGTGCCAGCAGCTGGCACAGGGTGGGCGAGCAGTACTTC. Translation: CASSWHRVGEQYF.

The chain carries TRBV5-5 and TRBJ1-2; 9 nucleotides agree with TRBD1. CDR1 and CDR2 (germline): SGHKS, YYEKEE (reference sequence). The junction had 16 bases not matched to a gene; V was cut back by 0 bases and J by 7 bases. This CDR3 spans 18 amino acids. The chain's CDR3 is CASSLENTATGGLRGYTF. The CDR3, as DNA: TGTGCCAGCAGCTTGGAGAATACGGCGACAGGGGGGCTTCGTGGCTACACCTTC.

The chain recombines TRBV11-1 with TRBJ2-2, with D hard to call. V was clipped by 4 bases and J by 5 bases, with 8 bases between them. This CDR3 has 13 amino acids. In germline, CDR1 is SGHAT, CDR2 FQDESV (reference sequence). For the CDR3, the DNA is TGTGCCAGCAGCTGGTTGGGGACCGGGGAGCTGTTTTTT. Amino acids: CASSWLGTGELFF.

The CDR3 coding sequence is TGTGCCAGCACCCCTCGCCCCAACACCGGGGAGCTGTTTTTT. The encoded protein is CASTPRPNTGELFF. The chain has TRBV27 and TRBJ2-2; D is uncertain. The germline V gene has CDR1 MNHEY and CDR2 SMNVEV (reference sequence). This CDR3 is 14 amino acids long. The V end lost 7 bases, the J end lost 2 bases, and 11 bases lay between the germline ends.

This sequence joins TRBV7-3 and TRBJ2-7; 8 bases line up with TRBD2. This CDR3 spans 16 amino acids. Germline CDR1 SGHTA, CDR2 FQGTGA. Trimming cost V 2 bases and J 4 bases; bases outside gene matches: 10. CDR3 in amino acids: CASSLRFFQREYEQYF. CDR3 nucleotides: TGTGCCAGCAGCTTACGGTTTTTCCAGCGGGAGTACGAGCAGTACTTC.

This clone is a singleton in its sample. The V gene is TRBV4-2, the J gene TRBJ1-5; 7 bases match TRBD1. Germline trimming cut 0 bases from V and 6 bases from J; bases unmatched to any gene: 2. Germline loops: CDR1 LGHNA, CDR2 YNFKEQ. The CDR3 length is 14 residues. The CDR3 sequence is CASSQDRGSQPQHF. Here the CDR3 DNA reads TGTGCCAGCAGCCAAGACAGGGGGAGTCAGCCCCAGCATTTT.

The chain couples TRBV2 to TRBJ2-2; the match to TRBD1 covers 9 bases. Per germline, CDR1 SNHLY and CDR2 FYNNEI. The CDR3 loop spans 15 amino acids. V was clipped by 4 bases and J by 4 bases; unmatched bases: 4. Here the CDR3 DNA reads TGTGCCAGCAGTGTGGACAGGGGCATCACCGGGGAGCTGTTTTTT. Its protein product is CASSVDRGITGELFF.

The rearrangement links TRBV11-2 to TRBJ1-2; TRBD1 might be the D (6 bases). Germline loops: CDR1 SGHAT, CDR2 FQNNGV. There are 14 residues in the CDR3. V was pared by 3 bases and J by 8 bases, with 16 bases between. This CDR3 reads CASSFGTQAYGYTF. CDR3 DNA: TGTGCCAGCAGCTTCGGGACACAGGCCTACGGCTACACCTTC. The entire variable domain, with the rest obtained from reference TRBV11-2 and TRBJ1-2, is as follows: EAGVAQSPRYKIIEKRQSVAFWCNPISGHATLYWYQQILGQGPKLLIQFQNNGVVDDSQLPKDRFSAERLKGVDSTLKIQPAKLEDSAVYLCASSFGTQAYGYTFGSGTRLTVV.

The V and J genes are TRBV6-5 and TRBJ1-5; D is perhaps TRBD1 (6 bases). Trimming removed 5 bases from V and 3 bases from J, with 14 bases in between. Looked up from germline, CDR1 is MNHEY and CDR2 is SVGAGI. The CDR3 extends over 15 amino acids. DNA for the CDR3: TGTGCCAGCAGTAACGGGGGCGGGCTCAATCAGCCCCAGCATTTT. Protein product: CASSNGGGLNQPQHF.

This clone was observed once. The genes are TRBV10-1 and TRBJ2-2; TRBD2 agrees at 7 bases. CDR3 length: 14 amino acids. Per germline, CDR1 WNHNN and CDR2 SYGVQD (reference sequence). Trimming removed 8 bases from V and 1 base from J; junction bases left unmatched: 4. The CDR3 DNA reads as TGCGCCAGCGGTACGGGAGGGAACACCGGGGAGCTGTTTTTT. Its protein product is CASGTGGNTGELFF.

This chain connects TRBV29-1 to TRBJ2-5; D may be TRBD1 (5 bases). The CDR3 spans 11 residues. V lost 7 bases, J lost 3 bases, and 9 bases lay in between. CDR1 and CDR2 from the germline V gene are SQVTM and ANQGSEA. The CDR3 protein is CSAGQEETQYF. The DNA for the CDR3 is TGCAGCGCAGGGCAAGAAGAGACCCAGTACTTC.

The chain has TRBV30 and TRBJ1-3; D is ambiguous. The V and J ends lost 0 bases and 3 bases respectively, with 9 bases between them. This CDR3 contains 14 residues. The V gene's germline CDR1 is GTSNPN and CDR2 SVGIG (reference sequence). This CDR3 is CAWSVTSIGNTIYF. In DNA, the CDR3 is TGTGCCTGGAGTGTCACCAGCATTGGAAACACCATATATTTT. The full variable domain, completed using reference TRBV30 and TRBJ1-3, is SQTIHQWPATLVQPVGSPLSLECTVEGTSNPNLYWYRQAAGRGLQLLFYSVGIGQISSEVPQNLSASRPQDRQFILSSKKLLLSDSGFYLCAWSVTSIGNTIYFGEGSWLTVV.

This chain uses TRBV2 with TRBJ1-2; D gene uncertain. Trimming pared 3 bases from V and 7 bases from J, leaving 12 bases between. This CDR3 is 13 amino acids long. Germline CDR1 is SNHLY and CDR2 is FYNNEI. CDR3 loop: CASSDFPISGYTF. CDR3 DNA: TGTGCCAGCAGTGACTTTCCTATCTCTGGCTACACCTTC.

This clone was seen a few times. This chain links TRBV4-1 with TRBJ1-5; the D gene is possibly TRBD1 (5 bases). Germline values: CDR1 MGHRA, CDR2 YSYEKL. The CDR3 consists of 15 residues. The V end lost 1 base, the J end lost 6 bases, and 13 bases lay between the germline ends. Written as DNA, the CDR3 is TGCGCCAGCAGCCAAGTCTACGGGGCTGTTCAGCCCCAGCATTTT. Translating it yields CASSQVYGAVQPQHF.